The T cell receptor beta chain under discussion was sequenced for a study of cytomegalovirus exposure and HLA in healthy donors. The study, taken as a whole, reports: Reportedly, diagnosis of cytomegalovirus status by the classifier showed high specificity and sensitivity. Altogether, 150 to 200 TCR beta chains were recorded as cytomegalovirus-associated. Three CMV-associated chains were confirmed in vitro to be specific for CMV antigens.

The CDR3 runs 13 residues. The germline V gene has CDR1 MGHRA and CDR2 YSYEKL. From the roughly 110-subject validation cohort, which was separate from the roughly 690-subject first cohort, the donors were drawn. This clone was observed a handful of times. The antigen is unknown. Mismatch with germline at one junction end may stem from a read error. The protocol was immunoSEQ multiplex PCR, while the TCRdb copy is restricted to in-frame clones and leaves out a portion. The table has approximately 280,000 clones, around 86% seen once. Sequenced: PBMCs. This clonotype was obtained from a young woman in good health and CMV-seronegative. The chain carries TRBV4-1 and TRBJ1-2; D gene unclear. The DNA of the CDR3 is TGCGCCAGCAGCCAGACCGGGCCGGAGGCGGACCTCTTC. Protein: CASSQTGPEADLF.